Listed below are T cell receptor beta chains from one sample, sequenced in a study of T cells in Graves' hyperthyroidism and ophthalmopathy. A single record per CDR3 protein comes from TCRdb applying MiXCR to the multiplex PCR reads. The sample shows around 490,000 distinct CDR3 sequences, 20% of them seen only once. Sequenced material: blood. Receptor source: a man aged 40-55 years with Graves' ophthalmopathy. Each CDR3 is given with its conserved first and last residue. A D gene is named only where the DNA matches it firmly. Clone size, where shown, is once, few, many, or a class for clones that have expanded.

cdr3_nt: TGTGCCAGTATGGGGGTACGGACAGGCTTAACCTACGAGCAGTACTTC
cdr3_aa: CASMGVRTGLTYEQYF
clone_size: few
v_call: TRBV19
j_call: TRBJ2-7
d_call: TRBD1

cdr3_nt: TGTGCCAGCAGCTTAGGGCCAGGACAGAGCTACGAGCAGTACTTC
cdr3_aa: CASSLGPGQSYEQYF
clone_size: many
v_call: TRBV5-1
j_call: TRBJ2-7
d_call: NA

cdr3_nt: TGCAGTGCTAGAGATAGGAGGGAAAAACTGTTTTTT
cdr3_aa: CSARDRREKLFF
clone_size: NA
v_call: TRBV20-1
j_call: TRBJ1-4
d_call: NA

cdr3_nt: TGTGCCAGCAGTTACTCGAGGTCGGGACATTCCTACGAGCAGTACTTC
cdr3_aa: CASSYSRSGHSYEQYF
clone_size: many
v_call: TRBV6-6
j_call: TRBJ2-7
d_call: NA

cdr3_nt: TGTGCCAGCAACCTATCGGGACTAGCGGGAGCCGGGGAGCTGTTTTTT
cdr3_aa: CASNLSGLAGAGELFF
clone_size: NA
v_call: TRBV7-3
j_call: TRBJ2-2
d_call: TRBD2

cdr3_nt: TGTGCCAGCAGTCGGCGCGGGGCAACTAATGAAAAACTGTTTTTT
cdr3_aa: CASSRRGATNEKLFF
clone_size: many
v_call: TRBV12-3/TRBV12-4
j_call: TRBJ1-4
d_call: NA

cdr3_nt: TGTGCCAGCAGCGCCGACAGGGGGAAGAGGGGCTACACCTTC
cdr3_aa: CASSADRGKRGYTF
clone_size: many
v_call: TRBV12-3/TRBV12-4
j_call: TRBJ1-2
d_call: TRBD1

cdr3_nt: TGCAGTGCTTACACCCCGGACAAGGCGAACTCTGGGGCCAACGTCCTGACTTTC
cdr3_aa: CSAYTPDKANSGANVLTF
clone_size: NA
v_call: TRBV20-1
j_call: TRBJ2-6
d_call: NA

cdr3_nt: TGTGCCAGCAGCATACTAGCGGGAGCCAACACCGGGGAGCTGTTTTTT
cdr3_aa: CASSILAGANTGELFF
clone_size: NA
v_call: TRBV5-4
j_call: TRBJ2-2
d_call: TRBD2

cdr3_nt: TGTGCCAGCAGCTTTGGACCAGGGTCTCACACCGGGGAGCTGTTTTTT
cdr3_aa: CASSFGPGSHTGELFF
clone_size: many
v_call: TRBV11-3
j_call: TRBJ2-2
d_call: NA

cdr3_nt: TGCGCCAGCAGCGTCGGGGAGGATACGCAGTATTTT
cdr3_aa: CASSVGEDTQYF
clone_size: few
v_call: TRBV5-1
j_call: TRBJ2-3
d_call: NA

cdr3_nt: TGTGCCATCAGCCAGACAGGGGGATACAATGAGCAGTTCTTC
cdr3_aa: CAISQTGGYNEQFF
clone_size: few
v_call: TRBV10-3
j_call: TRBJ2-1
d_call: TRBD1

cdr3_nt: TGTGCCACCAGCAGTCGCCGGCTAGCGGGAGGTCACGAGCAGTACTTC
cdr3_aa: CATSSRRLAGGHEQYF
clone_size: many
v_call: TRBV15
j_call: TRBJ2-7
d_call: TRBD2

cdr3_nt: TGTGCCAGCAGCTTAGCCCCAGGGGGCGGCGAGCAGTACTTC
cdr3_aa: CASSLAPGGGEQYF
clone_size: NA
v_call: TRBV7-6
j_call: TRBJ2-7
d_call: TRBD1

cdr3_nt: TGCGCCAGCAGCCAAGGGGGTCCCTCCTACGAGCAGTACTTC
cdr3_aa: CASSQGGPSYEQYF
clone_size: NA
v_call: TRBV4-1
j_call: TRBJ2-7
d_call: NA

cdr3_nt: TGCGCCAGCAGCTTGGACAGGGAAGATCAGCCCCAGCATTTT
cdr3_aa: CASSLDREDQPQHF
clone_size: NA
v_call: TRBV5-1
j_call: TRBJ1-5
d_call: NA

cdr3_nt: TGCAGTGCTATTCTTCCCTTTAGCGGGAGAGGGGTCAATGAGCAGTTCTTC
cdr3_aa: CSAILPFSGRGVNEQFF
clone_size: many
v_call: TRBV20-1
j_call: TRBJ2-1
d_call: TRBD2

cdr3_nt: TGTGCCAGCTCACCCCCGGGGGAGGGCGAGCAGTACTTC
cdr3_aa: CASSPPGEGEQYF
clone_size: many
v_call: TRBV18
j_call: TRBJ2-7
d_call: TRBD2

cdr3_nt: TGCGCCAGCAGCCCCGGGCTACAGGGGCCTGATGAAGCTTTCTTT
cdr3_aa: CASSPGLQGPDEAFF
clone_size: many
v_call: TRBV5-1
j_call: TRBJ1-1
d_call: TRBD1

cdr3_nt: TGCAGTGCTAGAGTTGGACAGGGTATTCAGCCCCAGCATTTT
cdr3_aa: CSARVGQGIQPQHF
clone_size: few
v_call: TRBV20-1
j_call: TRBJ1-5
d_call: TRBD1

cdr3_nt: TGTGCCAGCAGCTTAGTTAAGGGGTGGTACACTGAAGCTTTCTTT
cdr3_aa: CASSLVKGWYTEAFF
clone_size: many
v_call: TRBV11-2
j_call: TRBJ1-1
d_call: NA

cdr3_nt: TGTGCCAGCTCACCACCCGGGACTGGATTATACGAGCAGTACTTC
cdr3_aa: CASSPPGTGLYEQYF
clone_size: few
v_call: TRBV18
j_call: TRBJ2-7
d_call: NA

cdr3_nt: TGTGCCAGCAGTGACCCGGGACGGCAACCCTACGAGCAGTACTTC
cdr3_aa: CASSDPGRQPYEQYF
clone_size: many
v_call: TRBV12-3/TRBV12-4
j_call: TRBJ2-7
d_call: NA

cdr3_nt: TGTGCCAGCAGTGTCCCTATAGAAAACATTCAGTACTTC
cdr3_aa: CASSVPIENIQYF
clone_size: NA
v_call: TRBV6-1
j_call: TRBJ2-4
d_call: NA

cdr3_nt: TGCGCCAGCAGCGGAGGCAGTACGATCTACGAGCAGTACTTC
cdr3_aa: CASSGGSTIYEQYF
clone_size: NA
v_call: TRBV10-1
j_call: TRBJ2-7
d_call: NA

cdr3_nt: TGTGCCAGCTCACCGACTTATTATCAGGACAGCACAGATACGCAGTATTTT
cdr3_aa: CASSPTYYQDSTDTQYF
clone_size: many
v_call: TRBV18
j_call: TRBJ2-3
d_call: NA

cdr3_nt: TGTGCCAGCAGAAACGGACGGCATAGCAATCAGCCCCAGCATTTT
cdr3_aa: CASRNGRHSNQPQHF
clone_size: few
v_call: TRBV2
j_call: TRBJ1-5
d_call: NA

cdr3_nt: TGTGCCAGCAGGCGGGACAGTTCCTACAATGAGCAGTTCTTC
cdr3_aa: CASRRDSSYNEQFF
clone_size: many
v_call: TRBV6-1
j_call: TRBJ2-1
d_call: NA

cdr3_nt: TGTGCCAGCAGTTACTGGACAGGGGGAGACACCGGGGAGCTGTTTTTT
cdr3_aa: CASSYWTGGDTGELFF
clone_size: NA
v_call: TRBV6-5
j_call: TRBJ2-2
d_call: TRBD1

cdr3_nt: TGTGCCTGGAGTGTAGCGCTCCTAACCCGGGGTGAGCAGTTCTTC
cdr3_aa: CAWSVALLTRGEQFF
clone_size: NA
v_call: TRBV30
j_call: TRBJ2-1
d_call: NA

cdr3_nt: TGTGCCAGCAGCCTGCCGGGACTAGCGGGAGGGCCGCGAGTAGAGACCCAGTACTTC
cdr3_aa: CASSLPGLAGGPRVETQYF
clone_size: many
v_call: TRBV28
j_call: TRBJ2-5
d_call: TRBD2

cdr3_nt: TGCAGTGCCAACCCTAGCGGGAGCACAGATACGCAGTATTTT
cdr3_aa: CSANPSGSTDTQYF
clone_size: NA
v_call: TRBV20-1
j_call: TRBJ2-3
d_call: TRBD2